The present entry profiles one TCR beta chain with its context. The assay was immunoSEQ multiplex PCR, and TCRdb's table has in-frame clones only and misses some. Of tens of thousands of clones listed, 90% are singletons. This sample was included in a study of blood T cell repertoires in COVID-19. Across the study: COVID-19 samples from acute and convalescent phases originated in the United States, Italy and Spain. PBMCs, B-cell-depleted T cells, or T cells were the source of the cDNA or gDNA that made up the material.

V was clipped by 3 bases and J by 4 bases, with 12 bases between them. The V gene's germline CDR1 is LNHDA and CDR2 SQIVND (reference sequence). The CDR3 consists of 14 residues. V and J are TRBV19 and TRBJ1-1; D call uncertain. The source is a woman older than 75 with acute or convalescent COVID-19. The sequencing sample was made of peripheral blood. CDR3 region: CASSMVVGGTEAFF. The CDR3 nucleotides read TGTGCCAGTAGTATGGTAGTGGGAGGCACTGAAGCTTTCTTT. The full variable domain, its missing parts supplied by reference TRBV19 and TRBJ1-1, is DGGITQSPKYLFRKEGQNVTLSCEQNLNHDAMYWYRQDPGQGLRLIYYSQIVNDFQKGDIAEGYSVSREKKESFPLTVTSAQKNPTAFYLCASSMVVGGTEAFFGQGTRLTVV.